The rows below give T cell receptor beta chains drawn from one sample of a study of blood T cells in healthy people across ages. MiXCR was run by TCRdb on the 5' RACE reads, yielding one entry per CDR3 protein. The sample lists roughly 560,000 distinct CDR3 sequences, around 24% occurring once. This sample also appeared in a second study, on T cells of mothers and their children.

The specimen was blood. These TCRs come from a boy between 5 and 17 years old in good health. Both conserved end residues are trimmed from each CDR3.

J gene | V gene | CDR3 protein
TRBJ2-1 | TRBV19 | ASSIDALEGGINEQF
TRBJ1-2 | TRBV11-2 | ASSLGRIYGYT
TRBJ2-7 | TRBV28 | ASSTRSGRQSYEQY
TRBJ2-7 | TRBV19 | ASSMAGALSSYEQY
TRBJ2-3 | TRBV5-1 | ASKPESGTDTQY
TRBJ2-1 | TRBV6-4 | ASSDLARSSYNEQF
TRBJ1-4 | TRBV5-1 | ASRGADEKLF
TRBJ2-7 | TRBV27 | ASSLSGPQGYEQY
. | TRBV6-5 | ASSYSYNKGHEQY
TRBJ2-1 | TRBV27 | ASSSEYNEQF
TRBJ2-2 | TRBV21-1 | ASSKGLGGTVGTGELF
TRBJ2-3 | TRBV29-1 | SVDEGVLTDTQY
. | TRBV12-3/TRBV12-4 | ASSGDRAYEQY
TRBJ2-1 | TRBV7-9 | ASSSDSRRHRGFSYNEQF
TRBJ1-1 | TRBV7-9 | ASSPPPGTENTEAF
TRBJ2-3 | TRBV6-2/TRBV6-3 | ASSYGREGTDTQY
TRBJ1-2 | TRBV16 | ASSQGNNYGYT
TRBJ2-3 | TRBV9 | ASSVGDYSGDTQY
TRBJ2-1 | TRBV11-1 | ASSLAARMSSYNEQF
TRBJ2-5 | TRBV5-1 | ASARGSPQEETQY
TRBJ2-3 | TRBV4-3 | ASSQVTGGDTQY
TRBJ2-4 | TRBV20-1 | SASSAADKNIQY
TRBJ2-7 | TRBV7-9 | ASSSGEVSSEQY
TRBJ2-1 | TRBV24-1 | ATSDPGQGTYNEQF
TRBJ2-7 | TRBV12-3/TRBV12-4 | ASSLYSSYEQY
TRBJ2-7 | TRBV20-1 | SARSLGAGENYEQY
TRBJ2-7 | TRBV2 | ARREVAGGPYEQY
TRBJ1-6 | TRBV6-1 | ASSAGTAYNSPLH
TRBJ2-1 | TRBV7-2 | ASSLRRSSYNEQF
TRBJ1-5 | TRBV7-8 | ASSHRQGGKQPQH
TRBJ2-2 | TRBV6-5 | ASSYETGATGELF
TRBJ1-1 | TRBV5-4 | ASSLALTAGLEAF
TRBJ2-1 | TRBV2 | ASSEEQGYNEQF
TRBJ1-4 | TRBV6-6 | ASSYSSALNEKLF
TRBJ2-2 | TRBV11-2 | ASSLEASGGPTGELF
. | TRBV6-2/TRBV6-3 | ASSYATAHGDEQY
TRBJ2-5 | TRBV4-3 | ASSQDRDRAETQY
. | TRBV29-1 | SVSREGGSDEQF
TRBJ2-5 | TRBV4-2 | ASSQGGVETQY
TRBJ1-4 | TRBV7-9 | ASSLTASNEKLF
TRBJ2-1 | TRBV7-2 | ASSRSGYYNEQF
TRBJ2-3 | TRBV5-1 | ASRLAGDPTQY
TRBJ1-2 | TRBV6-1 | ASKVFYVSSYGYT
TRBJ1-1 | TRBV5-5 | ASSLQWGNTEAF
TRBJ1-1 | TRBV5-6 | ASSLSLGGGTEAF
TRBJ2-6 | TRBV7-8 | ASSLERTSSGANVLT
TRBJ2-3 | TRBV7-9 | ASSSTGDTQY
TRBJ1-1 | TRBV7-2 | ASSYGAMNTEAF
TRBJ1-3 | TRBV7-9 | ASSETSVSSGSGNTIY
TRBJ1-3 | TRBV4-1 | ASSQEGGEGTGNTIY
TRBJ1-2 | TRBV28 | ASSLTQPYGYT
. | TRBV11-2 | ASSFGRGLSEQY
TRBJ2-7 | TRBV3-1 | ASRLGTAEQY
TRBJ2-1 | TRBV4-3 | ASSQARGPHEQF
TRBJ2-2 | TRBV24-1 | ATAGEAGELV